These 11 T cell receptor beta chains originate from one sample sequenced in a study of memory CD4+ T cells and cytomegalovirus serostatus (dated by TCRdb to between 2019 and 2020). Libraries were constructed by the immunoSEQ multiplex PCR assay. The table was pulled from immuneACCESS by TCRdb, which kept in-frame rearrangements only. Such tables lose some clones; where checked, under half of the loss comes from unresolved V genes, and the rest has no known cause. For this sample the table gives some 87,000 clones, of which 75% to 90% were detected only once. Of the sample, roughly 4% is held by the ten largest clones. A FACSAria II was used to sort memory CD4+ T cells, defined as single viable CD3+CD4+CD8-CD45RO+ cells. The sample was memory CD4+ T cells from blood. These receptors were obtained from an adult in good health and CMV-seropositive.

Only a few counts were recorded for this clone. The CDR3 spells CASSSSGTGLKATQYF. CDR3 bases: TGTGCCAGCAGCTCGTCCGGGACAGGGCTGAAAGCGACCCAGTACTTC. The rearrangement uses TRBV7-3 and TRBJ2-5; 9 bases match TRBD1. CDR3 size: 16 residues. Germline lookup yields CDR1 SGHTA and CDR2 FQGTGA. J was trimmed by 7 bases and V by 4 bases; bases with no gene match: 13.

The J gene is TRBJ1-3, the V gene TRBV19; no reliable D call. CDR3 length equals 14 residues. Trimming shortened V by 4 bases and J by 0 bases, and 7 bases separated the two germline ends. Germline values: CDR1 LNHDA, CDR2 SQIVND (reference sequence). CDR3 sequence: CASSSGLSGNTIYF. In DNA form, the CDR3 reads TGTGCCAGTAGTAGTGGTCTCTCTGGAAACACCATATATTTT.

The chain carries TRBV18 and TRBJ2-1; 9 bases agree with TRBD2. This CDR3 has 17 residues. Germline CDR1 is KGHSH and CDR2 is LQKENI. V lost 3 bases and J lost 2; bases outside the gene matches: 8. The CDR3 is CASSPDVAGGTYNEQFF. DNA for the CDR3: TGTGCCAGCTCACCGGATGTTGCGGGAGGGACCTACAATGAGCAGTTCTTC.

The chain uses TRBV5-1 and TRBJ2-7; 7 bases line up with TRBD2. The CDR3 covers 14 residues. Germline-derived CDR1 and CDR2 are SGHRS and YFSETQ. With 0 bases clipped from V and 4 bases from J, the junction kept 4 bases outside the gene matches. The CDR3 reads CASSLGTRGYEQYF. As DNA, the CDR3 is TGCGCCAGCAGCTTGGGGACTAGGGGTTACGAGCAGTACTTC. Combining the CDR3 with reference TRBV5-1 and TRBJ2-7 gives the whole variable domain KAGVTQTPRYLIKTRGQQVTLSCSPISGHRSVSWYQQTPGQGLQFLFEYFSETQRNKGNFPGRFSGRQFSNSRSEMNVSTLELGDSALYLCASSLGTRGYEQYFGPGTRLTVT.

CDR3 amino acids: CASSLASVYEQYF. In DNA, the CDR3 is TGTGCCAGCAGCTTAGCTAGCGTCTACGAGCAGTACTTC. The chain combines TRBV7-2 with TRBJ2-7, with a possible D match to TRBD2 (5 bases). The germline V and J ends were trimmed by 0 bases and 3 bases, with 6 bases remaining between them. This CDR3 is built from 13 residues. Looked up from germline, CDR1 is SGHTA and CDR2 is FQGNSA.

The V gene is TRBV19, the J gene TRBJ1-4, with a tentative D call TRBD1 (5 bases). CDR1 LNHDA and CDR2 SQIVND come from the germline V gene (reference sequence). Trimming left V 7 bases short and J 3 bases short, with 15 bases between. The CDR3 has 15 amino acids. CDR3 bases: TGTGCCAGTACAGGGTCGCATAGGCCTAATGAAAAACTGTTTTTT. Protein product: CASTGSHRPNEKLFF. Using reference TRBV19 and TRBJ1-4 for the parts outside the CDR3, the full variable domain is DGGITQSPKYLFRKEGQNVTLSCEQNLNHDAMYWYRQDPGQGLRLIYYSQIVNDFQKGDIAEGYSVSREKKESFPLTVTSAQKNPTAFYLCASTGSHRPNEKLFFGSGTQLSVL.

The DNA for the CDR3 is TGTGCCAGCAGTTTGTTGGATGGGGGGGACACCGGGGAGCTGTTTTTT. This sequence encodes CASSLLDGGDTGELFF. The chain recombines TRBV28 with TRBJ2-2, with 7 bases that match TRBD2. The CDR3 has 16 amino acids. The ends lost 3 bases at V and 3 bases at J; junction bases unmatched: 7. Germline-derived CDR1 and CDR2 are MDHEN and SYDVKM.

The chain joins TRBV7-2 to TRBJ2-5; 9 bases map to TRBD1. The V segment lost 5 bases and the J segment 3 bases; nucleotides outside the gene matches: 7. The CDR3 loop spans 15 amino acids. Germline values: CDR1 SGHTA, CDR2 FQGNSA. CDR3 amino acids: CASSPNRGREETQYF. For the CDR3, the DNA is TGTGCCAGCAGCCCTAACAGGGGGCGAGAAGAGACCCAGTACTTC. Full variable domain (rest looked up from reference TRBV7-2 and TRBJ2-5): GAGVSQSPSNKVTEKGKDVELRCDPISGHTALYWYRQSLGQGLEFLIYFQGNSAPDKSGLPSDRFSAERTGGSVSTLTIQRTQQEDSAVYLCASSPNRGREETQYFGPGTRLLVL.

In DNA, the CDR3 is TGTGCCAGCAGCAGAGGACTAGCGGGAGGCGGGGAGACCCAGTACTTC. As protein: CASSRGLAGGGETQYF. The V call is TRBV7-9, the J call TRBJ2-5, with 14 bases aligning to TRBD2. CDR3 size: 16 residues. Germline CDR1 reads SEHNR; CDR2 reads FQNEAQ (reference sequence). The trim removed 5 bases at V and 5 bases at J, leaving 7 bases unmatched. The complete variable domain, with remaining parts taken from reference TRBV7-9 and TRBJ2-5, reads DTGVSQNPRHKITKRGQNVTFRCDPISEHNRLYWYRQTLGQGPEFLTYFQNEAQLEKSRLLSDRFSAERPKGSFSTLEIQRTEQGDSAMYLCASSRGLAGGGETQYFGPGTRLLVL.

This chain links TRBV28 with TRBJ1-3; the match to TRBD1 covers 8 bases. Trimming at V came to 3 bases and at J to 8 bases, leaving 6 bases not matched to a gene. The CDR3 is 14 residues long. Germline CDR1 MDHEN, CDR2 SYDVKM. In DNA form, the CDR3 reads TGTGCCAGCAGTTTGATAGGACAGGGTGACACCATATATTTT. Translation gives CASSLIGQGDTIYF. Combining the CDR3 with reference TRBV28 and TRBJ1-3 gives the whole variable domain DVKVTQSSRYLVKRTGEKVFLECVQDMDHENMFWYRQDPGLGLRLIYFSYDVKMKEKGDIPEGYSVSREKKERFSLILESASTNQTSMYLCASSLIGQGDTIYFGEGSWLTVV.

In this sample, this clone turned up a few times. The DNA is omitted, as the CDR3 cannot be located on it reliably, and the CDR3 follows TCRdb's listing. CDR3 in amino acids: CASILDRSNYGYTF. V gene TRBV2 combines with J gene TRBJ1-2; TRBD1, the D gene given by the table, was not confirmed from the DNA. Inclusive of both ends, the CDR3 amounts to 14 amino acids. The germline gives CDR1 SNHLY, CDR2 FYNNEI.